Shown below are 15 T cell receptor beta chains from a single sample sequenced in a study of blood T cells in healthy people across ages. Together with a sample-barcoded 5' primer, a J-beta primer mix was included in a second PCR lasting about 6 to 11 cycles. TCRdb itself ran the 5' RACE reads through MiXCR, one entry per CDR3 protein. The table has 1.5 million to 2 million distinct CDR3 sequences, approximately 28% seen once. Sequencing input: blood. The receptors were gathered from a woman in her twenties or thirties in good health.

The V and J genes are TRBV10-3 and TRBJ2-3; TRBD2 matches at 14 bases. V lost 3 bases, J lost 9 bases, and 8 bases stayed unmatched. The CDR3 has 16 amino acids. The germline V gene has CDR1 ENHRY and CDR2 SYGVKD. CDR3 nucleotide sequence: TGTGCCATCAGTGATCCTGGACTAGCGGGGGGCCCGACGCAGTATTTT. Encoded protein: CAISDPGLAGGPTQYF.

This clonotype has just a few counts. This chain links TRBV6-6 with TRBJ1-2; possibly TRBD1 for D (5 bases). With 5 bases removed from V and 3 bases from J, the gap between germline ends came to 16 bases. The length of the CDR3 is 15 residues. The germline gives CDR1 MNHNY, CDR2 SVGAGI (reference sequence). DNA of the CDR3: TGTGCCAGCAGTAACGGGACCCCGGGTGACTATGGCTACACCTTC. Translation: CASSNGTPGDYGYTF.

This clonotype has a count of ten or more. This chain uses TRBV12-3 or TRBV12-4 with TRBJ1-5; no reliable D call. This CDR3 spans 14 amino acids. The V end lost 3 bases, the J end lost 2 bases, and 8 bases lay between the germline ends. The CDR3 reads CASSFWEGNQPQHF. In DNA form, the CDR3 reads TGTGCCAGCAGTTTTTGGGAGGGCAATCAGCCCCAGCATTTT.

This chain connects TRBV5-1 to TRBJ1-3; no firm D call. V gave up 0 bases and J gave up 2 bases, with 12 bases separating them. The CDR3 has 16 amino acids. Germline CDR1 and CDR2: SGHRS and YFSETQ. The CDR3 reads CASSLAGPRTGNTIYF. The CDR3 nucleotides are TGCGCCAGCAGCTTGGCCGGGCCCCGTACTGGAAACACCATATATTTT. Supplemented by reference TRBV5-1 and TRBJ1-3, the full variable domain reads KAGVTQTPRYLIKTRGQQVTLSCSPISGHRSVSWYQQTPGQGLQFLFEYFSETQRNKGNFPGRFSGRQFSNSRSEMNVSTLELGDSALYLCASSLAGPRTGNTIYFGEGSWLTVV.

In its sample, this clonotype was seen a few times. The CDR3 region has the DNA TGTGCCACCCTATCCTCCGGGACTAGCGGGAACAATGAGCAGTTCTTC. Translating gives CATLSSGTSGNNEQFF. The rearrangement links TRBV6-6 to TRBJ2-1, with 13 bases matching TRBD2. The germline V gene encodes CDR1 MNHNY and CDR2 SVGAGI (reference sequence). The trim removed 10 bases at V and 5 bases at J, leaving 11 bases unmatched. The CDR3 extends over 16 amino acids.

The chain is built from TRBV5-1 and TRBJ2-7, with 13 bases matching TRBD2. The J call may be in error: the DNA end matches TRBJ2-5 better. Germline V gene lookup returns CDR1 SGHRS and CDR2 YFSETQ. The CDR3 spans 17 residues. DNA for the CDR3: TGCGCCAGCAGCTTCGGGACTAGCGGGACCCTCCCTGCGACCCAGTACTTC. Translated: CASSFGTSGTLPATQYF.

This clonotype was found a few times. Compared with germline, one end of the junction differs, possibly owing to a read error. The CDR3 bases are TGTGCCACTAGCAGAACGGGCCCGAAGGAGCCCCAGCATTTT. Amino acid sequence: CATSRTGPKEPQHF. The chain uses TRBV15 and TRBJ1-5; D remains ambiguous. The CDR3 runs to 14 residues. CDR1 LNHNV and CDR2 YYDKDF come from the germline V gene (reference sequence).

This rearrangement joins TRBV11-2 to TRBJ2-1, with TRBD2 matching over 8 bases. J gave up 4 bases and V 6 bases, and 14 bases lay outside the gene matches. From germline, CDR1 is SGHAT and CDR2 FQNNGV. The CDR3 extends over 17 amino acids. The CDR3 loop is CASSRWDSGNSYNEQFF. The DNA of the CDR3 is TGTGCCAGCAGTCGTTGGGATAGCGGGAATTCTTACAATGAGCAGTTCTTC.

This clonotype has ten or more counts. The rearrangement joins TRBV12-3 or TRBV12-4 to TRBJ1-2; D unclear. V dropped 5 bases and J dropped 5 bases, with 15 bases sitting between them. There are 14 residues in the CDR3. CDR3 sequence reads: CASSLLNGVYGYTF. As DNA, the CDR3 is TGTGCCAGCAGTCTTCTCAACGGGGTTTATGGCTACACCTTC.

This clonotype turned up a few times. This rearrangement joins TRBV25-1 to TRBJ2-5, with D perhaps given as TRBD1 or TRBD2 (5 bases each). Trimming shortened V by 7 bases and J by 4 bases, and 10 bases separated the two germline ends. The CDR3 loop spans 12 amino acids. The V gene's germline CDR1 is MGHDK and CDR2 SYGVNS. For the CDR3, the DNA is TGTGCCAGCAATGGGGACCCAGAGACCCAGTACTTC. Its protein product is CASNGDPETQYF.

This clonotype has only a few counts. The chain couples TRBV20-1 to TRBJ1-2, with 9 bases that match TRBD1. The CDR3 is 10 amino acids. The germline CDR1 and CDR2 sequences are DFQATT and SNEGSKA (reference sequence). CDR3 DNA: TGCAGCGGCGGCGACAGGGGGAACACCTTC. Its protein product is CSGGDRGNTF.

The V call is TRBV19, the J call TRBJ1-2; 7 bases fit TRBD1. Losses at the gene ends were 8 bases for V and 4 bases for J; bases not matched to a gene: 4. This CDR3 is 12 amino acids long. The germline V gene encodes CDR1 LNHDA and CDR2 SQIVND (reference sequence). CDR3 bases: TGTGCCAGTCTGACAGGGAGCTATGGCTACACCTTC. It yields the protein CASLTGSYGYTF.

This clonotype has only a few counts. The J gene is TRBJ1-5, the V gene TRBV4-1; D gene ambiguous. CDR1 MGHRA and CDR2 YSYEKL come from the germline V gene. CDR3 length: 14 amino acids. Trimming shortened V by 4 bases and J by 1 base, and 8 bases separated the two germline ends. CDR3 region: CASSLTNSNQPQHF. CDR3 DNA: TGCGCCAGCAGCCTAACTAACAGCAATCAGCCCCAGCATTTT.

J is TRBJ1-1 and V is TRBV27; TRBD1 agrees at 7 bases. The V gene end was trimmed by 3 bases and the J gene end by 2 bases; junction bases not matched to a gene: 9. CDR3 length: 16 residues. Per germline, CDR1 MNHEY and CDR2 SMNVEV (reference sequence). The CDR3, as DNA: TGTGCCAGCAGTTTTTCCAAAGGGGGCCGAAACACTGAAGCTTTCTTT. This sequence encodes CASSFSKGGRNTEAFF.

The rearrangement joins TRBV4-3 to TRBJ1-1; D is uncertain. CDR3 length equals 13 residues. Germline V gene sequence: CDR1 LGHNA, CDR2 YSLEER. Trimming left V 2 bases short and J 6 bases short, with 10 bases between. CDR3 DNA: TGCGCCAGCAGCCAACTACAGTTCGCTGAAGCTTTCTTT. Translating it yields CASSQLQFAEAFF.